The 15 T cell receptor beta chains below come from one sample, sequenced in a study of cytomegalovirus exposure and HLA in healthy donors. Data came from immunoSEQ multiplex PCR; TCRdb stores just in-frame clones and leaves some out. The sample has about 250,000 clones, approximately 87% seen once; the top ten hold 2.6%. The sample taken for sequencing was PBMCs. The source is a young man in good health and CMV-seronegative.

The chain couples TRBV28 to TRBJ1-4; no clear D gene. Trimming pared 2 bases from V and 8 bases from J, leaving 3 bases between. The CDR3 is 11 amino acids. Germline lookup yields CDR1 MDHEN and CDR2 SYDVKM. The CDR3 region has the DNA TGTGCCAGCAGTTTACAGGAAAAACTGTTTTTT. The encoded protein is CASSLQEKLFF.

This chain connects TRBV11-2 to TRBJ2-3; D uncertain. The V and J ends lost 4 bases and 5 bases respectively, with 4 bases between them. Germline lookup yields CDR1 SGHAT and CDR2 FQNNGV. This CDR3 region has 11 residues. CDR3 nucleotide sequence: TGTGCCAGCAGCTCTGTAGATACGCAGTATTTT. Translating it yields CASSSVDTQYF.

The rearrangement links TRBV4-3 to TRBJ2-1, with D perhaps TRBD1 (6 bases). Germline V gene data show CDR1 as LGHNA and CDR2 as YSLEER. The V and J ends lost 5 bases and 8 bases respectively, with 16 bases between them. The CDR3 loop spans 14 amino acids. The CDR3 loop is CASSSFEGVYEQFF. The CDR3 DNA is TGCGCCAGCAGCTCCTTCGAGGGGGTGTATGAGCAGTTCTTC.

CDR3 DNA: TGTGCCAGCAGTGCGGGGGCCAGCTTCGAGCAGTACTTC. Residues: CASSAGASFEQYF. The chain has TRBV6-5 and TRBJ2-7; possible D gene TRBD2, 7 bases. This CDR3 is built from 13 residues. V gave up 5 bases and J gave up 6 bases, with 14 bases separating them. Looked up from germline, CDR1 is MNHEY and CDR2 is SVGAGI.

The chain carries TRBV18 and TRBJ2-6, with 8 bases aligning to TRBD1. Germline assignment: CDR1 KGHSH and CDR2 LQKENI. Germline trimming cut 6 bases from V and 0 bases from J; bases unmatched to any gene: 10. The CDR3 contains 18 residues. This chain's CDR3 is CASSPTGTGSSGANVLTF. CDR3 sequence (DNA): TGTGCCAGCTCGCCCACCGGGACAGGTAGCTCTGGGGCCAACGTCCTGACTTTC.

The chain combines TRBV4-1 with TRBJ2-3; 14 positions match TRBD2. The CDR3 has 16 amino acids. In germline, CDR1 is MGHRA, CDR2 YSYEKL. Trimming took 1 base from V and 3 from J; bases not matched to a gene: 0. The CDR3 here is CASSQGTSGGTDTQYF. CDR3 nucleotide sequence: TGCGCCAGCAGCCAAGGGACTAGCGGGGGGACAGATACGCAGTATTTT.

The rearrangement uses TRBV4-3 and TRBJ2-7, with TRBD2 matching 9 bases. The CDR3 sequence is 15 residues long. CDR1 is LGHNA, CDR2 YSLEER, per germline. V gave up 1 base and J gave up 3 bases; unmatched junction bases: 4. The CDR3 region has the DNA TGCGCCAGCAGCCAAGGCCTAGCGGGGAACTACGAGCAGTACTTC. It is translated as CASSQGLAGNYEQYF.

The DNA of the CDR3 is TGTGCCAGCAGTCTCGGGAGCGGCGAGCAGTTCTTC. Amino acid sequence: CASSLGSGEQFF. The V call is TRBV28, the J call TRBJ2-1; possible D gene TRBD2, 6 bases. The CDR3 contains 12 residues. CDR1 is MDHEN, CDR2 SYDVKM, per germline. V lost 5 bases, J lost 10 bases, and 12 bases lay in between.

This sequence joins TRBV7-3 and TRBJ1-1; tentative D call: TRBD1 (5 bases). Per the germline V gene, CDR1 is SGHTA and CDR2 is FQGTGA. With 1 base removed from V and 5 bases from J, the gap between germline ends came to 14 bases. The CDR3 length is 15 residues. CDR3 in amino acids: CASSLIDGGATEAFF. In DNA form, the CDR3 reads TGTGCCAGCAGCTTAATAGATGGAGGGGCAACTGAAGCTTTCTTT.

The chain couples TRBV7-8 to TRBJ2-7, with D possibly TRBD2 on 5 matching bases. Germline loops: CDR1 SGHVS, CDR2 FQNEAQ. The length of the CDR3 is 15 residues. Between the trimmed V and J ends, which lost 7 bases and 6 bases, there was a span of 22 bases. In nucleotides, the CDR3 is TGTGCCAGCACCCCCCCAGGAAGAGGGTACGCCGAGCAGTACTTC. Translated: CASTPPGRGYAEQYF.

The genes are TRBV4-3 and TRBJ2-7; 8 bases are a match to TRBD1. Germline assignment: CDR1 LGHNA and CDR2 YSLEER. Unmatched junction bases numbered 7, after V lost 5 bases and J lost 4 bases. The CDR3 contains 14 residues. The CDR3 DNA sequence: TGCGCCAGCAGCAAAAGGACAGGGAGGTACGAGCAGTACTTC. This translates into CASSKRTGRYEQYF.

The V call is TRBV4-1, the J call TRBJ1-3, with D unclear. The germline CDR1 and CDR2 sequences are MGHRA and YSYEKL. Trimming left V 3 bases short and J 1 base short, with 4 bases between. The CDR3 sequence is 13 residues long. CDR3 nucleotide sequence: TGCGCCAGCAGCCACCCTTCTGGAAACACCATATATTTT. Translating it yields CASSHPSGNTIYF.

This chain uses TRBV5-4 with TRBJ1-2; D is ambiguous. Trimming removed 8 bases at V and 3 bases at J, with 8 bases between. CDR3 length: 11 residues. Germline lookup yields CDR1 SGHNT and CDR2 YYREEE (reference sequence). CDR3 amino acids: CASDTDYGYTF. CDR3 sequence (DNA): TGTGCCAGTGATACTGACTATGGCTACACCTTC.

Only one count was recorded for this clone. The rearrangement links TRBV5-6 to TRBJ2-7; the D call may be TRBD1 or TRBD2 (5 bases each). V was clipped by 4 bases and J by 3 bases, with 17 bases between them. This CDR3 has 15 amino acids. Germline assignment: CDR1 SGHDT and CDR2 YYEEEE. This CDR3 is CASSVGPSEGYEQYF. The CDR3 DNA sequence: TGTGCCAGCAGCGTGGGACCCAGCGAGGGCTACGAGCAGTACTTC.

This chain connects TRBV20-1 to TRBJ2-7; a possible D gene is TRBD2 (6 bases). This CDR3 contains 11 residues. V was pared by 6 bases and J by 9 bases, with 15 bases between. Germline V gives CDR1 DFQATT, CDR2 SNEGSKA (reference sequence). The CDR3 region has the DNA TGCAGTGCCGCGGAGGGTACGAGGCAGTACTTC. It codes for CSAAEGTRQYF.